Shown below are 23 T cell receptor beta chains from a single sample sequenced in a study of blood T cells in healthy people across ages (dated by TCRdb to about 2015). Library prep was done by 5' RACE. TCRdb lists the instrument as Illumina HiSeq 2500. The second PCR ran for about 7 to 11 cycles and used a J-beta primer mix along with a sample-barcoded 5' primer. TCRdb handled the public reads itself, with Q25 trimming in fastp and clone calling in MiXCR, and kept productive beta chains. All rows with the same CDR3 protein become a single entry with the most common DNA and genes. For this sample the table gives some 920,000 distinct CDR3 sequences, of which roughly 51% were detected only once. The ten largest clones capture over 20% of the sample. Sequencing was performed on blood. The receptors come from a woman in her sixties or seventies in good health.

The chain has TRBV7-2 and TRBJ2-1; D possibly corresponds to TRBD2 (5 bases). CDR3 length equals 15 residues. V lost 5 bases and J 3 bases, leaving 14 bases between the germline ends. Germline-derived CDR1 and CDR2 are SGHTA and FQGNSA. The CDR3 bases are TGTGCCAGCAGCCCACCGGGATACTACTACAATGAGCAGTTCTTC. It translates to CASSPPGYYYNEQFF.

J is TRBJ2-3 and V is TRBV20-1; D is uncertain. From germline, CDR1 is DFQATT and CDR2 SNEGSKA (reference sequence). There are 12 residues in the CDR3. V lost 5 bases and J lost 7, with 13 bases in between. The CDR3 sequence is CSAHASSNTQYF. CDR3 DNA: TGCAGTGCTCACGCTAGTTCCAATACGCAGTATTTT.

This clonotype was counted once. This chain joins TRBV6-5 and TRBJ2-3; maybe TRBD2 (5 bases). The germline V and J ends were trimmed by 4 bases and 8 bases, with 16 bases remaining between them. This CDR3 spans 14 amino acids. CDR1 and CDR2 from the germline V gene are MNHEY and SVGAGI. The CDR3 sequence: CASSWKTMTGTQYF. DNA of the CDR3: TGTGCCAGCAGTTGGAAGACTATGACGGGTACGCAGTATTTT.

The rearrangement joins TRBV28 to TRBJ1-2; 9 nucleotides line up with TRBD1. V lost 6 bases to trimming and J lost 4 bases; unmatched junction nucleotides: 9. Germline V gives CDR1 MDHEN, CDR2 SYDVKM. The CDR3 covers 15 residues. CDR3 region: CASRSTGGGSYGYTF. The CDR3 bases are TGTGCCAGCAGGTCGACAGGGGGGGGAAGCTATGGCTACACCTTC.

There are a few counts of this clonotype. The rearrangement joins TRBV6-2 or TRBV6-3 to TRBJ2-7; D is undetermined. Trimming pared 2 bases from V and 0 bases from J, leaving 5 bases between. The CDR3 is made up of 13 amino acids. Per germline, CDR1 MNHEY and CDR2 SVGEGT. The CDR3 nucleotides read TGTGCCAGCAGTTACGAGCACTCCTACGAGCAGTACTTC. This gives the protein CASSYEHSYEQYF.

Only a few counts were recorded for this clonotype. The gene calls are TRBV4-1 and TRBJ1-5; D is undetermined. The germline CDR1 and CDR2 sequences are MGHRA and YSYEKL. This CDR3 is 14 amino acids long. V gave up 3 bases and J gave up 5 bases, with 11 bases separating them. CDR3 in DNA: TGCGCCAGCAGCCATGGCACGAGCGATCAGCCCCAGCATTTT. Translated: CASSHGTSDQPQHF.

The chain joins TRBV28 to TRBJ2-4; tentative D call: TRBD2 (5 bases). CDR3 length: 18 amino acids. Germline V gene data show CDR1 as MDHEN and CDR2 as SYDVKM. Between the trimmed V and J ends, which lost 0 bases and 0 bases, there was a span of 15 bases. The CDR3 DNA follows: TGTGCCAGCAGTTTATGGACTCTCGGGGATCTAGCCAAAAACATTCAGTACTTC. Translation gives CASSLWTLGDLAKNIQYF.

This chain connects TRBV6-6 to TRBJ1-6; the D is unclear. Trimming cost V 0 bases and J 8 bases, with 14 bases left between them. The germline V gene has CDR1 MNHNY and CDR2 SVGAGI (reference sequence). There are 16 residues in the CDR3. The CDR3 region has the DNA TGTGCCAGCAGTTACTCGGGCCTTAGTCTGGATTCACCCCTCCACTTT. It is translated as CASSYSGLSLDSPLHF.

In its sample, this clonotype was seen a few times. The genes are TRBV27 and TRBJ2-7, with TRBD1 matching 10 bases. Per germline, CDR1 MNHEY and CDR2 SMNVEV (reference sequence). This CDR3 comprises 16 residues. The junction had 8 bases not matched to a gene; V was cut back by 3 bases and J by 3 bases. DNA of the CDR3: TGTGCCAGCAGTTTGATCGGGGACAGGGGCTACTACGAGCAGTACTTC. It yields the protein CASSLIGDRGYYEQYF.

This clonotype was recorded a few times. The CDR3 here is CASSGQGEETQYF. In DNA form, the CDR3 reads TGTGCCAGCTCAGGACAGGGAGAAGAGACCCAGTACTTC. The rearrangement joins TRBV18 to TRBJ2-7; 8 bases align to TRBD1. The J call is in doubt because the DNA end fits TRBJ2-5 better. The CDR3 runs to 13 residues. Germline CDR1 KGHSH, CDR2 LQKENI.

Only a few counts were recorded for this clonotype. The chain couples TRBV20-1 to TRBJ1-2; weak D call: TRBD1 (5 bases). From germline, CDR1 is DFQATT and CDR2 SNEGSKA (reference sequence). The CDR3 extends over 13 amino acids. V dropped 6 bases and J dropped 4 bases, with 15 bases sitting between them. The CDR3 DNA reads TGCAGTGCCGAACAAGGGACTCTCTATGGCTACACCTTC. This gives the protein CSAEQGTLYGYTF.

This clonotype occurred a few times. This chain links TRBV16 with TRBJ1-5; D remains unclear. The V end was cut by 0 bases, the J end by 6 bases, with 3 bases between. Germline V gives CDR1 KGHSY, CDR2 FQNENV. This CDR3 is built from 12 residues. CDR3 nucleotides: TGTGCCAGCAGCCAATCCGGTCAGCCCCAGCATTTT. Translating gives CASSQSGQPQHF.

CDR3 coding DNA: TGTGCCAGAAGCTTGAGACTAGCGGGAAGCGAGCAGTACTTC. Protein sequence: CARSLRLAGSEQYF. The rearrangement links TRBV5-3 to TRBJ2-7, with 11 bases fitting TRBD2. TRBV5-3 is sorted into the ORF group, with uncertain function. The CDR3 is 14 amino acids. V shed 1 base, J shed 6 bases, and the junction held 3 bases outside the gene matches.

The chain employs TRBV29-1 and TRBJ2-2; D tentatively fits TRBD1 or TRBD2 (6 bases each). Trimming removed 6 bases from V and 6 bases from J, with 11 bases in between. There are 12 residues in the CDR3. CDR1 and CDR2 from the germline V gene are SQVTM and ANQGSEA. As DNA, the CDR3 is TGCAGCGTCGTGGGGGGCTCCGGGGAGCTGTTTTTT. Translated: CSVVGGSGELFF.

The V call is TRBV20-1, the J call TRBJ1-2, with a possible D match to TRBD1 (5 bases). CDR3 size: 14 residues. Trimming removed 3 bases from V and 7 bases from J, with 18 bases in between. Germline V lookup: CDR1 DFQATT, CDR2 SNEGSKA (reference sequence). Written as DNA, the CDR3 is TGCAGTGCTAGCAGGGTCTCCGATGAGCGTGGCTACACCTTC. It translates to CSASRVSDERGYTF.

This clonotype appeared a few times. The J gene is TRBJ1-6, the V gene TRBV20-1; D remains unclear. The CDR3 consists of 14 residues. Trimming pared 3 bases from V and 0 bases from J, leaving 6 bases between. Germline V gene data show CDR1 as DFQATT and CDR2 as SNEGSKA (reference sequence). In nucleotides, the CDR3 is TGCAGTGCTAGGCCGACCTCCTATAATTCACCCCTCCACTTT. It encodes CSARPTSYNSPLHF.

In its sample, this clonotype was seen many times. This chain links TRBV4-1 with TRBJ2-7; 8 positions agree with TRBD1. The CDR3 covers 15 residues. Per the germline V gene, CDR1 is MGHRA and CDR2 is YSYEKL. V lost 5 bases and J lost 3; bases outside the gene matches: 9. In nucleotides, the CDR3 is TGCGCCAGCAGCTGGGACTTTGGGACAGGCTACGAGCAGTACTTC. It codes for CASSWDFGTGYEQYF.

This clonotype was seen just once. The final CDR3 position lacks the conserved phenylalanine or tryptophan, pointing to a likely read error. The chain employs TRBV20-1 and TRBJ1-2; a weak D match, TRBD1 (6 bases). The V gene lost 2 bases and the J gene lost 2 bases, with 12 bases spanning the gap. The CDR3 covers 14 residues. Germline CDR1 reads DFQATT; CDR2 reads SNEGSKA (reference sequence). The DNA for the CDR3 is TGCAGTGCTAGACGCCAGGGGACCAACTATGGCTACACCTCC. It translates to CSARRQGTNYGYTS.

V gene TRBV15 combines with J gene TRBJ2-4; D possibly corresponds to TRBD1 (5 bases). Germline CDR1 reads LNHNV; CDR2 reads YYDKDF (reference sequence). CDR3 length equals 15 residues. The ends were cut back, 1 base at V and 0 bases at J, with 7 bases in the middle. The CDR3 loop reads CATSRGQGAKNIQYF. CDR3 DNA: TGTGCCACCAGCAGAGGTCAGGGAGCCAAAAACATTCAGTACTTC.

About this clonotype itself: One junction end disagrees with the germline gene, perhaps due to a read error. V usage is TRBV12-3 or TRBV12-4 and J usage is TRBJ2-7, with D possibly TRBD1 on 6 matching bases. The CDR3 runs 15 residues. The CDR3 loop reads CASSLTGRNSYGQYF. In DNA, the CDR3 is TGTGCCAGCAGTTTAACAGGGAGAAATTCCTACGGGCAGTACTTC.

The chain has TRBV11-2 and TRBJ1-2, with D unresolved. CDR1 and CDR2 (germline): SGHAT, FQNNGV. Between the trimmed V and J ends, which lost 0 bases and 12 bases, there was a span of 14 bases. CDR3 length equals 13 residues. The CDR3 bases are TGTGCCAGCAGCTTAGATGGATTCCCGAGAGACACCTTC. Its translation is CASSLDGFPRDTF.

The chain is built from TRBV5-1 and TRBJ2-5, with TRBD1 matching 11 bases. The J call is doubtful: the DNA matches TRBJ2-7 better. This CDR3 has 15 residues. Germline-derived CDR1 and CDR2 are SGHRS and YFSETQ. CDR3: CASSHRTGGPIEQYF. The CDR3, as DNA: TGCGCCAGCAGCCACCGGACAGGGGGCCCCATCGAGCAGTACTTC.

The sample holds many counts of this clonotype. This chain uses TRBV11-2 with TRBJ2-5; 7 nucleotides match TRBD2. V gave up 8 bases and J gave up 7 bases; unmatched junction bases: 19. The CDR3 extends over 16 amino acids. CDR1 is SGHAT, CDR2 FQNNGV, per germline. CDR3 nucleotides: TGTGCCAGCTCTACCCAAGGAGGGCATGGGAGGGGGACCCAGTACTTC. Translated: CASSTQGGHGRGTQYF. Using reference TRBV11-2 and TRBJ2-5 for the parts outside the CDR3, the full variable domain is EAGVAQSPRYKIIEKRQSVAFWCNPISGHATLYWYQQILGQGPKLLIQFQNNGVVDDSQLPKDRFSAERLKGVDSTLKIQPAKLEDSAVYLCASSTQGGHGRGTQYFGPGTRLLVL.